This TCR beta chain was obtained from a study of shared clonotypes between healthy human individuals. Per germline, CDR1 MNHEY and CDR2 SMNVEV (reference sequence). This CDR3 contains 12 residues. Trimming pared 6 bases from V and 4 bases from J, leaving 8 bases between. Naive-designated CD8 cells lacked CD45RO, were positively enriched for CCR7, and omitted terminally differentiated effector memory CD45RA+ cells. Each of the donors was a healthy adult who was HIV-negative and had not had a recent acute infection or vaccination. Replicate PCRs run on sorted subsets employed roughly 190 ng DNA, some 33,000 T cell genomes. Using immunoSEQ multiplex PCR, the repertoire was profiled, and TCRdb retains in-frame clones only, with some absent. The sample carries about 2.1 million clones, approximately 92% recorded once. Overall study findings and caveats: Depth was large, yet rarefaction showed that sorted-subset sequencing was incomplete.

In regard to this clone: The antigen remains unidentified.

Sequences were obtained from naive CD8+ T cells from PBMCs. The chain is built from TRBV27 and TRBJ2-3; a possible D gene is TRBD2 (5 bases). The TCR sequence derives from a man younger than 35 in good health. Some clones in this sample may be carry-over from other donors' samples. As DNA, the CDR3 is TGTGCCAGCAGCGGACTCCCAGATACGCAGTATTTT. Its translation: CASSGLPDTQYF.